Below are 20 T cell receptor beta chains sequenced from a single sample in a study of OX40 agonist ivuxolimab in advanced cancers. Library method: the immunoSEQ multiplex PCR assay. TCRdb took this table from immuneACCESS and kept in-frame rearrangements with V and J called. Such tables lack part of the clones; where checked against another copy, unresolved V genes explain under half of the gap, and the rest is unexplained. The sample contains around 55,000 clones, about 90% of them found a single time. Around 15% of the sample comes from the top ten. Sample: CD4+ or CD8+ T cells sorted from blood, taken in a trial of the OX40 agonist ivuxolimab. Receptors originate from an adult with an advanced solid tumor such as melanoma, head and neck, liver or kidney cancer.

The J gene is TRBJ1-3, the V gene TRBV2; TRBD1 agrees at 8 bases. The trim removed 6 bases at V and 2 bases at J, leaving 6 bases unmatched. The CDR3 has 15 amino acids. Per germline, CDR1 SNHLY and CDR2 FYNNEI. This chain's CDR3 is CASREQGVPGNTIYF. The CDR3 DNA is TGTGCCAGCAGGGAACAGGGGGTACCTGGAAACACCATATATTTT.

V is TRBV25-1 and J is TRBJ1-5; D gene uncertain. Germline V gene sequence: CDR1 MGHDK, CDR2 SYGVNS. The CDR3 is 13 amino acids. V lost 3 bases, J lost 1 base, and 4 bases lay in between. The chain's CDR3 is CASSDSSNQPQHF. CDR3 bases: TGTGCCAGCAGTGATAGCAGCAATCAGCCCCAGCATTTT.

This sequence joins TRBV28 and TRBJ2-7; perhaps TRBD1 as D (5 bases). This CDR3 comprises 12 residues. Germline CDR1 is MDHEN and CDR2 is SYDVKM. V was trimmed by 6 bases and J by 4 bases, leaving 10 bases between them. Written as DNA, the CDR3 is TGTGCCAGCAGCCACGACAGATACGAGCAGTACTTC. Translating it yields CASSHDRYEQYF.

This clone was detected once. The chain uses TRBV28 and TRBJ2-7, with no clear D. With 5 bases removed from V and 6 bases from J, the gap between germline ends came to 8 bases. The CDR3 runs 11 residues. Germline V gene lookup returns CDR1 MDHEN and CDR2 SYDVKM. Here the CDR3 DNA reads TGTGCCAGCAGTACCACTCTCGAGCAGTACTTC. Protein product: CASSTTLEQYF.

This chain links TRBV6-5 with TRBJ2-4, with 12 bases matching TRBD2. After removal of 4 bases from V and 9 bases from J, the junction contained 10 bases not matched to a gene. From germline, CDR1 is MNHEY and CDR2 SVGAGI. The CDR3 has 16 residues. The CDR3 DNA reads TGTGCCAGCAGTTTGAGCCTAGCGGGAGGGGGGGGCATTCAGTACTTC. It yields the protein CASSLSLAGGGGIQYF.

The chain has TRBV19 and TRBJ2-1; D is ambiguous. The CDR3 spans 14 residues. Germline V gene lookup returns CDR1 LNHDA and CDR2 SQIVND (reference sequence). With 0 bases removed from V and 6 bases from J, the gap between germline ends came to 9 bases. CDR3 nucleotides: TGTGCCAGTAGTATAGATGGGCTCCCCAATGAGCAGTTCTTC. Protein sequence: CASSIDGLPNEQFF.

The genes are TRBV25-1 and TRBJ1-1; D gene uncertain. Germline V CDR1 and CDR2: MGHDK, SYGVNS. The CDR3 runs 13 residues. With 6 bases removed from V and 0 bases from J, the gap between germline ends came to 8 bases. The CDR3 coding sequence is TGTGCCAGCAGCCAGTACATGAACACTGAAGCTTTCTTT. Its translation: CASSQYMNTEAFF.

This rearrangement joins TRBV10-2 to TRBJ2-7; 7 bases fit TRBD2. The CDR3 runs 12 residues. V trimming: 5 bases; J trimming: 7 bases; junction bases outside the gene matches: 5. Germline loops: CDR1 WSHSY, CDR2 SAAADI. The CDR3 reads CASSRLAREQYF. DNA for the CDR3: TGCGCCAGCAGTCGACTAGCTCGGGAGCAGTACTTC.

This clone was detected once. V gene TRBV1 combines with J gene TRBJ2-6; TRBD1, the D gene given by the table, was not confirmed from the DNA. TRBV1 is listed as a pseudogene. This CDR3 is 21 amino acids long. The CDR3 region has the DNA TGCACCAGCAGCCAAGATCGAGGGGGGACAGGGGTTAACTCTGGGGCCAACGTCCTGACTTTC. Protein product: CTSSQDRGGTGVNSGANVLTF.

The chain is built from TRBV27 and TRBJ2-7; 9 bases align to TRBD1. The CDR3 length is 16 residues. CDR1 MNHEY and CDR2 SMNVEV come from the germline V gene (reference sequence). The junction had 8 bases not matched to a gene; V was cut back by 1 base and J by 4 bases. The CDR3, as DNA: TGTGCCAGCAGTTTATTTATCCGGACAGGGGCTTACGAGCAGTACTTC. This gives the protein CASSLFIRTGAYEQYF.

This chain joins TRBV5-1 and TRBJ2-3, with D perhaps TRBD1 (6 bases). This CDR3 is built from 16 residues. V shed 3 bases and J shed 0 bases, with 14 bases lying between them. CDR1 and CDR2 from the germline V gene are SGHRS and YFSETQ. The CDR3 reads CASSYGQLTSTDTQYF. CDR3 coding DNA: TGCGCCAGCAGCTACGGACAGCTTACTAGCACAGATACGCAGTATTTT.

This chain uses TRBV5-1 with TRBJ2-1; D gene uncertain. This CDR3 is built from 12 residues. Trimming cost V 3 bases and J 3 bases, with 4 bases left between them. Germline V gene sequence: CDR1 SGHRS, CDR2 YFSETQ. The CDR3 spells CASSWGYNEQFF. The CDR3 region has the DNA TGCGCCAGCAGCTGGGGCTACAATGAGCAGTTCTTC.

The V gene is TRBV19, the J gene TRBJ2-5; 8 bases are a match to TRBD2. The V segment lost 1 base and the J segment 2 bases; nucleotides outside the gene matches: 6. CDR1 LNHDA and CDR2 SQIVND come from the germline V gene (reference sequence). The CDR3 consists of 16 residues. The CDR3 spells CASSIGGGRKQETQYF. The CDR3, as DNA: TGTGCCAGTAGTATAGGCGGGGGGAGAAAACAAGAGACCCAGTACTTC.

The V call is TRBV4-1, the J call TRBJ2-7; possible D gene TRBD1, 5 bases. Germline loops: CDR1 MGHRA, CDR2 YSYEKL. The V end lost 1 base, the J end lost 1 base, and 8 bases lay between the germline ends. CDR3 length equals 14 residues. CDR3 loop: CASSQAGRSYEQYF. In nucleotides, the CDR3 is TGCGCCAGCAGCCAAGCAGGGCGATCCTACGAGCAGTACTTC.

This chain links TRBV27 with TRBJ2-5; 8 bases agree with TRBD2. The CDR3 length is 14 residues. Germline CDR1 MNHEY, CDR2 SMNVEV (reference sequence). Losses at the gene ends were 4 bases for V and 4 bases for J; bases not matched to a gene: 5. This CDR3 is CASSSSGRGETQYF. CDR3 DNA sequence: TGTGCCAGCAGTTCGAGCGGGAGAGGAGAGACCCAGTACTTC.

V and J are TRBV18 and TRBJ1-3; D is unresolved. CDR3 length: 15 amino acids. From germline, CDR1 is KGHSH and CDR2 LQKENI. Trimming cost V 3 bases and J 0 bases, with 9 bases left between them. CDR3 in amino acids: CASSPIDNSGNTIYF. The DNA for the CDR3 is TGTGCCAGCTCACCGATTGACAACTCTGGAAACACCATATATTTT.

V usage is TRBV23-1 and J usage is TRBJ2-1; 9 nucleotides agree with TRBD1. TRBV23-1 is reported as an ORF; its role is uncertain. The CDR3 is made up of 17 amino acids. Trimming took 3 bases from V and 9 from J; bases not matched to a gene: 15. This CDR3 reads CASSQRAAPGQGGEQFF. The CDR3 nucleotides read TGCGCCAGCAGTCAGCGCGCGGCGCCGGGACAGGGTGGTGAGCAGTTCTTC.

CDR3 coding DNA: TGTGCCAGCAGCCCCGCCCCCGGGGTCACAGATACGCAGTATTTT. It yields the protein CASSPAPGVTDTQYF. V usage is TRBV9 and J usage is TRBJ2-3; D might be TRBD2 (5 bases). CDR1 and CDR2 from the germline V gene are SGDLS and YYNGEE. This CDR3 has 15 amino acids. Trimming pared 4 bases from V and 2 bases from J, leaving 14 bases between.

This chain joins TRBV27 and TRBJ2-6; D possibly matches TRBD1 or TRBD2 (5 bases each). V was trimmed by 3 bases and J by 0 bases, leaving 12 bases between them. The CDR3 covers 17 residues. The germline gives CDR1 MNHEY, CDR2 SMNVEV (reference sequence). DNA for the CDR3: TGTGCCAGCAGTTTCTCGTGGGACGGCTCTGGGGCCAACGTCCTGACTTTC. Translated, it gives CASSFSWDGSGANVLTF. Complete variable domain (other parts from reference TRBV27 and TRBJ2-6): EAQVTQNPRYLITVTGKKLTVTCSQNMNHEYMSWYRQDPGLGLRQIYYSMNVEVTDKGDVPEGYKVSRKEKRNFPLILESPSPNQTSLYFCASSFSWDGSGANVLTFGAGSRLTVL.

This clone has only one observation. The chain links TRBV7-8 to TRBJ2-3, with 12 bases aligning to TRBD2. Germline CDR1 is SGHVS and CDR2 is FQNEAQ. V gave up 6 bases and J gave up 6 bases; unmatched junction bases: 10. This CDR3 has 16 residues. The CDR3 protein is CASRPGRLAGGDTQYF. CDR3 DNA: TGTGCCAGCAGGCCGGGACGGCTAGCGGGGGGGGATACGCAGTATTTT.